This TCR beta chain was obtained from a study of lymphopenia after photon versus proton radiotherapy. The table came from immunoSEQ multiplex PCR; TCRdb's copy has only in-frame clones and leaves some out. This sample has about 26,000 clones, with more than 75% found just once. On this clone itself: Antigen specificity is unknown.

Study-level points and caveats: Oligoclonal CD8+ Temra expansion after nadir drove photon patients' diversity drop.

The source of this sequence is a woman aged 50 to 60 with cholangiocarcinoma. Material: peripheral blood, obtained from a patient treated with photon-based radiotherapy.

CDR3 in amino acids: CASTIDRITEAFF. For the CDR3, the DNA is TGTGCCAGCACCATTGACAGGATCACTGAAGCTTTCTTT. The chain has TRBV6-1 and TRBJ1-1, with a possible D match to TRBD1 (6 bases). This CDR3 has 13 residues. Trimming removed 7 bases at V and 4 bases at J, with 13 bases between. The germline gives CDR1 MNHNS, CDR2 SASEGT.